The sequence of this T cell receptor (beta chain) was determined in a study of T cells in Graves' hyperthyroidism and ophthalmopathy. Template material for amplifying TCR beta CDR3 regions consisted of RNA transcripts. The HTBI primer set was used in a first-round RT-PCR of the TCR CDR3. TCRdb analysed the multiplex PCR reads with MiXCR anew, one entry per CDR3 protein. Among about 300,000 distinct CDR3 sequences, roughly 18% were seen once, and the ten largest hold about two fifths. Notes on the study in general: Model predictions of ophthalmopathy came a median roughly 6.4 months before onset. Peripheral blood also featured most of the thyroid clonotypes expanded above 0.001.

A remark on this clonotype: Its antigen is as yet unknown.

The CDR3 runs 16 residues. The V gene's germline CDR1 is DFQATT and CDR2 SNEGSKA (reference sequence). The J segment lost 0 bases and the V segment lost 6 bases, leaving 7 bases of the junction unmatched. Ophthalmopathy patients showed a Clinical Activity Score of at least 3, NOSPECS grade of at least 4 and duration under 3 months. Diagnoses used clinical symptoms, serum thyroxine and TRAb, thyroid ultrasound and orbital computed tomography. The sequence came from a man aged 50 to 59 with Graves' ophthalmopathy. Sequencing input: blood. The rearrangement uses TRBV20-1 and TRBJ1-5; 11 bases are shared with TRBD1. The DNA for the CDR3 is TGCAGTGCCCGGGGACAGGGGGTCGTTAGCAATCAGCCCCAGCATTTT. This translates into CSARGQGVVSNQPQHF.